This T cell receptor beta chain was recovered during a study of T cell repertoires in ileal Crohn's disease. Notes on the study in general: Compared with CD4 T cells, sorted CD8 cells carried more expanded clones.

Included were adult ileal or ileocolonic Crohn's patients indicated for ileocolonic resection. The CDR3 is 15 amino acids. V shed 6 bases and J shed 9 bases, with 18 bases lying between them. Germline V gene sequence: CDR1 SGHVS, CDR2 FQNEAQ. As concerns this clone: Its antigen is unknown.

Clones were read by immunoSEQ multiplex PCR, and TCRdb kept only the in-frame ones, dropping some. The data contain 5,000 to 6,000 clones, roughly 80% of them singletons. This clonotype was obtained from an adult with Crohn's disease. V is TRBV7-8 and J is TRBJ1-6; no firm D call. Sequences were obtained from ileal tissue. The CDR3, as DNA: TGTGCCAGCAGATCAGTCACAACCCGGGGTTCACCCCTCCACTTT. Translated: CASRSVTTRGSPLHF.